The 28 T cell receptor beta chains below all came from one sample that was sequenced in a study of T cells in Graves' hyperthyroidism and ophthalmopathy. Amplified TCR beta CDR3 regions derived from RNA transcripts. HTBI primers were the set used in a first-round RT-PCR of the TCR CDR3. MiXCR was run by TCRdb on the multiplex PCR reads, yielding one entry per CDR3 protein. The sample lists 150,000 to 200,000 distinct CDR3 sequences, about a tenth occurring once. Sequenced input: blood. The source is a woman younger than 35 with Graves' hyperthyroidism that later progressed to Graves' ophthalmopathy.

This clonotype was observed at least ten times. The chain combines TRBV24-1 with TRBJ2-1; D possibly corresponds to TRBD2 (6 bases). From germline, CDR1 is KGHDR and CDR2 SFDVKD. The CDR3 loop spans 15 amino acids. Trimming took 10 bases from V and 0 from J, leaving 15 bases between them. The CDR3 region has the DNA TGTGCCACAGCAAATGGGGGGAGCTCCTACAATGAGCAGTTCTTC. Translating it yields CATANGGSSYNEQFF.

A note on this clonotype: A much larger clone lies a single base off, so this may be a read error. J is TRBJ2-5 and V is TRBV19, with a tentative D call TRBD1 (6 bases). Looked up from germline, CDR1 is LNHDA and CDR2 is SQIVND (reference sequence). Trimming cost V 7 bases and J 5 bases, with 17 bases left between them. The CDR3 loop spans 14 amino acids. CDR3 coding DNA: TGTGCCAGTAAAACAGGGTCGGCAATGGAGACCCAGTACTTC. It is translated as CASKTGSAMETQYF. The full variable domain, with the rest looked up from reference TRBV19 and TRBJ2-5, is DGGITQSPKYLFRKEGQNVTLSCEQNLNHDAMYWYRQDPGQGLRLIYYSQIVNDFQKGDIAEGYSVSREKKESFPLTVTSAQKNPTAFYLCASKTGSAMETQYFGPGTRLLVL.

The chain carries TRBV6-2 or TRBV6-3 and TRBJ2-2; D not certain. The CDR3 extends over 16 amino acids. Trimming shortened V by 2 bases and J by 3 bases, and 13 bases separated the two germline ends. Per germline, CDR1 MNHEY and CDR2 SVGEGT. The DNA for the CDR3 is TGTGCCAGCAGTTACGCTAGGGCGGCAGACACCGGGGAGCTGTTTTTT. It is translated as CASSYARAADTGELFF.

This clonotype was seen repeatedly, ten times or more. The V and J genes are TRBV27 and TRBJ1-6; D is undetermined. The CDR3 has 15 residues. Trimming took 0 bases from V and 5 from J, leaving 8 bases between them. Germline CDR1 is MNHEY and CDR2 is SMNVEV (reference sequence). The CDR3 loop is CASSLSEENNSPLHF. The CDR3 DNA follows: TGTGCCAGCAGTTTATCGGAGGAGAATAATTCACCCCTCCACTTT.

This clonotype was seen ten or more times. J is TRBJ2-5 and V is TRBV12-3 or TRBV12-4; 15 nucleotides align to TRBD2. The trim removed 6 bases at V and 4 bases at J, leaving 12 bases unmatched. This CDR3 has 18 amino acids. The CDR3 sequence is CASSRGTSGRLVRETQYF. The CDR3 region has the DNA TGTGCCAGCAGCCGCGGGACTAGCGGGAGGTTAGTTAGAGAGACCCAGTACTTC.

This clonotype occurred many times. The rearrangement links TRBV27 to TRBJ2-1; D unresolved. Germline loops: CDR1 MNHEY, CDR2 SMNVEV (reference sequence). V gave up 2 bases and J gave up 0 bases, with 5 bases separating them. The CDR3 length is 14 residues. The CDR3 sequence is CASSLPSSYNEQFF. The CDR3 DNA sequence: TGTGCCAGCAGTTTACCAAGCTCCTACAATGAGCAGTTCTTC.

In its sample, this clonotype was seen many times. The genes are TRBV27 and TRBJ1-6, with D possibly TRBD1 on 6 matching bases. V was clipped by 2 bases and J by 10 bases, with 12 bases between them. This CDR3 contains 14 residues. Germline CDR1 MNHEY, CDR2 SMNVEV (reference sequence). Here the CDR3 DNA reads TGTGCCAGCAGTTTAGATTACAGGGACTCACCCCTCCACTTT. It yields the protein CASSLDYRDSPLHF.

This clonotype was found many times. The genes are TRBV12-3 or TRBV12-4 and TRBJ2-3; 8 nucleotides align to TRBD1. Losses at the gene ends were 5 bases for V and 3 bases for J; bases not matched to a gene: 16. The CDR3 contains 18 residues. In nucleotides, the CDR3 is TGTGCCAGCAGTCCCCCCCGTCGGACAGGGAGGAGGACAGATACGCAGTATTTT. It is translated as CASSPPRRTGRRTDTQYF.

There are many counts of this clonotype. This rearrangement joins TRBV19 to TRBJ2-5, with D maybe TRBD2 (6 bases). The CDR3 length is 15 residues. Trimming took 5 bases from V and 6 from J, leaving 19 bases between them. Per germline, CDR1 LNHDA and CDR2 SQIVND (reference sequence). The CDR3 DNA sequence: TGTGCCAGTAGTGGAGGGGCTCTGGGGGATAAGACCCAGTACTTC. As protein: CASSGGALGDKTQYF. The variable domain in full, completed from reference TRBV19 and TRBJ2-5, reads DGGITQSPKYLFRKEGQNVTLSCEQNLNHDAMYWYRQDPGQGLRLIYYSQIVNDFQKGDIAEGYSVSREKKESFPLTVTSAQKNPTAFYLCASSGGALGDKTQYFGPGTRLLVL.

This clonotype has just a few counts. A much larger clone differs from this one at a single base, so this may be a read error. The chain is built from TRBV5-6 and TRBJ2-7; no definite D call. CDR1 and CDR2 (germline): SGHDT, YYEEEE. V dropped 2 bases and J dropped 3 bases, with 6 bases sitting between them. The CDR3 has 12 amino acids. The CDR3 nucleotides are TGTGCCAGCAGCTTCGGAGTCTACGAGCAGTACTTC. Translation gives CASSFGVYEQYF.

This clonotype has a count of ten or more. J is TRBJ2-3 and V is TRBV19, with a possible D match to TRBD2 (6 bases). V lost 7 bases and J 2 bases, leaving 13 bases between the germline ends. The CDR3 length is 14 residues. Germline loops: CDR1 LNHDA, CDR2 SQIVND (reference sequence). CDR3 sequence: CASNFAGPTDTQYF. The DNA for the CDR3 is TGTGCCAGTAACTTTGCGGGACCCACAGATACGCAGTATTTT.

This clonotype showed up many times. The chain is built from TRBV6-1 and TRBJ1-2; D unclear. The CDR3 length is 16 residues. Germline V lookup: CDR1 MNHNS, CDR2 SASEGT. Trimming took 4 bases from V and 0 from J, leaving 15 bases between them. The chain's CDR3 is CASSGVVDGANYGYTF. For the CDR3, the DNA is TGTGCCAGCAGTGGAGTCGTAGACGGAGCTAACTATGGCTACACCTTC.

This clonotype was recorded many times. This chain uses TRBV12-3 or TRBV12-4 with TRBJ1-1; no definite D call. The CDR3 length is 13 residues. V was cut by 5 bases and J by 0 bases, with 7 bases left in between. CDR3 in DNA: TGTGCCAGCAGTCGTCGGATGAACACTGAAGCTTTCTTT. The encoded protein is CASSRRMNTEAFF.

DNA for the CDR3: TGTGCCAGCAGTTCAAAACTAGCGGGAGAGACCCAGTACTTC. Residues: CASSSKLAGETQYF. The chain links TRBV7-3 to TRBJ2-5, with 9 bases lining up with TRBD2. This CDR3 contains 14 residues. The junction had 6 bases not matched to a gene; V was cut back by 6 bases and J by 4 bases. The germline V gene encodes CDR1 SGHTA and CDR2 FQGTGA.

The chain has TRBV9 and TRBJ2-2, with D hard to call. The CDR3 runs 15 residues. Deletions cut 5 bases from V and 0 bases from J, with 11 bases between. The V gene's germline CDR1 is SGDLS and CDR2 YYNGEE. The CDR3 DNA is TGTGCCAGCAGTCGACGGACCTCGAACACCGGGGAGCTGTTTTTT. This encodes CASSRRTSNTGELFF.

This clonotype has ten or more counts. The chain has TRBV19 and TRBJ1-2; possibly TRBD1 for D (6 bases). V lost 4 bases to trimming and J lost 8 bases, with 17 bases between them. This CDR3 contains 14 residues. CDR1 is LNHDA, CDR2 SQIVND, per germline (reference sequence). CDR3 nucleotides: TGTGCCAGTAGTACTATCGACAGGCCTCAAGGCTACACCTTC. It is translated as CASSTIDRPQGYTF.

This clonotype was observed at least ten times. This sequence joins TRBV6-1 and TRBJ2-7; 7 bases map to TRBD1. Germline CDR1 reads MNHNS; CDR2 reads SASEGT. V was pared by 5 bases and J by 1 base, with 2 bases of the junction left unmatched. This CDR3 is 13 amino acids long. CDR3 loop: CASSRGPSYEQYF. The CDR3 DNA is TGTGCCAGCAGTAGGGGGCCGTCCTACGAGCAGTACTTC.

This clonotype occurred many times. This sequence joins TRBV9 and TRBJ2-2; the D gene is possibly TRBD2 (5 bases). Germline values: CDR1 SGDLS, CDR2 YYNGEE. This CDR3 spans 12 amino acids. V was pared by 2 bases and J by 9 bases, with 8 bases between. The CDR3 is CASSVTGRELFF. The DNA for the CDR3 is TGTGCCAGCAGCGTGACGGGGAGGGAGCTGTTTTTT.

In this sample, this clonotype turned up many times. The V and J genes are TRBV30 and TRBJ1-4; possible D gene TRBD1, 6 bases. Germline-derived CDR1 and CDR2 are GTSNPN and SVGIG (reference sequence). V was shortened by 5 bases and J by 11 bases, with 24 bases between the two germline ends. This CDR3 is built from 15 residues. CDR3 nucleotide sequence: TGTGCCTGGGACACAGGCAGGGGAATGGCGGGGAAACTGTTTTTT. It codes for CAWDTGRGMAGKLFF. Variable domain in full (rest from reference TRBV30 and TRBJ1-4): SQTIHQWPATLVQPVGSPLSLECTVEGTSNPNLYWYRQAAGRGLQLLFYSVGIGQISSEVPQNLSASRPQDRQFILSSKKLLLSDSGFYLCAWDTGRGMAGKLFFGSGTQLSVL.

The count of this clonotype is one. A much more abundant neighbour one base away suggests this may be a read error. The chain uses TRBV4-2 and TRBJ1-6, with D possibly matching TRBD1 (6 bases). Germline CDR1 LGHNA, CDR2 YNFKEQ. The CDR3 contains 16 residues. DNA for the CDR3: TGTGCCAGCAACCAAGAACGGGCGGGGGGCGATTCACCCCTCCACTTT. This sequence encodes CASNQERAGGDSPLHF.

This clonotype occurred a few times. The chain combines TRBV7-6 with TRBJ2-5, with D uncertain. The CDR3 is 13 amino acids. Germline V lookup: CDR1 SGHVS, CDR2 FNYEAQ. V was shortened by 1 base and J by 1 base, with 4 bases between the two germline ends. CDR3 in amino acids: CASSLGLQETQYF. The CDR3 DNA reads TGTGCCAGCAGCTTAGGTCTCCAAGAGACCCAGTACTTC.

This clonotype was counted a few times. The rearrangement links TRBV18 to TRBJ1-1; the match to TRBD1 covers 8 bases. There are 12 residues in the CDR3. J was trimmed by 7 bases and V by 5 bases; bases with no gene match: 3. Germline loops: CDR1 KGHSH, CDR2 LQKENI. The CDR3 protein is CASSSQGDEAFF. The CDR3 coding sequence is TGTGCCAGCTCATCACAGGGGGATGAAGCTTTCTTT.

This clonotype showed up many times. J is TRBJ2-1 and V is TRBV6-1, with 9 bases matching TRBD2. The CDR3 sequence is 14 residues long. Germline CDR1 is MNHNS and CDR2 is SASEGT. V gave up 7 bases and J gave up 10 bases; unmatched junction bases: 11. As DNA, the CDR3 is TGTGCCAGCATAGAGCGGGAGGCCCTTGGCGAGCAGTTCTTC. It codes for CASIEREALGEQFF.

The rearrangement joins TRBV28 to TRBJ1-4, with 7 bases aligning to TRBD1. V lost 3 bases to trimming and J lost 8 bases; unmatched junction nucleotides: 12. The CDR3 extends over 16 amino acids. CDR1 is MDHEN and CDR2 is SYDVKM in the germline V gene. The CDR3 DNA sequence: TGTGCCAGCAGTTTCCCGGCAGGGGGAATTTGGGAAAAACTGTTTTTT. The encoded protein is CASSFPAGGIWEKLFF.

The sample holds many counts of this clonotype. V and J are TRBV20-1 and TRBJ2-1, with 11 nucleotides matching TRBD2. There are 15 residues in the CDR3. The V segment lost 6 bases and the J segment 4 bases; nucleotides outside the gene matches: 8. Germline V gene lookup returns CDR1 DFQATT and CDR2 SNEGSKA (reference sequence). The CDR3: CSALTGTSGYNEQFF. CDR3 sequence (DNA): TGCAGTGCCCTCACCGGGACTAGCGGTTACAATGAGCAGTTCTTC.

The sample holds many counts of this clonotype. The CDR3 coding sequence is TGTGCCAGCAGCCAAGAGAGGAATTCACCCCTCCACTTT. Its translation is CASSQERNSPLHF. The V gene is TRBV3-1, the J gene TRBJ1-6; no clear D. Looked up from germline, CDR1 is LGHDT and CDR2 is YNNKEL (reference sequence). The V end lost 0 bases, the J end lost 7 bases, and 4 bases lay between the germline ends. This CDR3 contains 13 residues. The complete variable domain, with remaining parts taken from reference TRBV3-1 and TRBJ1-6, reads DTAVSQTPKYLVTQMGNDKSIKCEQNLGHDTMYWYKQDSKKFLKIMFSYNNKELIINETVPNRFSPKSPDKAHLNLHINSLELGDSAVYFCASSQERNSPLHFGNGTRLTVT.

V gene TRBV10-2 combines with J gene TRBJ1-1; 10 bases match TRBD1. This CDR3 contains 15 residues. Germline CDR1 reads WSHSY; CDR2 reads SAAADI. The ends lost 2 bases at V and 4 bases at J; junction bases unmatched: 4. The CDR3 loop is CASSEMGQGSTEAFF. As DNA, the CDR3 is TGCGCCAGCAGTGAGATGGGACAGGGGTCCACTGAAGCTTTCTTT.

This clonotype showed up just a few times. The chain couples TRBV28 to TRBJ1-4, with a possible D match to TRBD1 (6 bases). Germline V gives CDR1 MDHEN, CDR2 SYDVKM. The CDR3 sequence is 15 residues long. The ends were cut back, 5 bases at V and 7 bases at J, with 17 bases in the middle. CDR3 region: CASSKEGHTLEKLFF. The CDR3 DNA sequence: TGTGCCAGCAGTAAGGAGGGACATACCCTTGAAAAACTGTTTTTT.